This TCR beta chain was observed in a study of regulatory T cells. Study-wide findings and caveats: In CD3G deficiency, regulatory T cells had lower Shannon diversity than autologous conventional CD4+ and control regulatory cells.

Primers: 52 TRBV forward and 13 TRBJ reverse. Assay used: immunoSEQ multiplex PCR; TCRdb lists only in-frame clones, some missing. This table has about 3,900 clones, more than 85% appearing once. The sample holds one count of this clone. Its antigen is undetermined. Regulatory (CD25-high CD127-low) and conventional (CD25-low CD127-high) CD4+ T cells were sorted separately. Trimming took off 9 bases at V and 0 bases at J, with 8 bases between the two ends. Looked up from germline, CDR1 is MNHNS and CDR2 is SASEGT. The length of the CDR3 is 12 residues. Sequenced material: CD4+ Tregs sorted from blood. The chain uses TRBV6-1 and TRBJ1-1; D uncertain. The TCR comes from a child aged 2-15 years with CD3G deficiency. The CDR3 DNA follows: TGTGCCAGTCTCAGCATGAACACTGAAGCTTTCTTT. Its protein product is CASLSMNTEAFF.